This T cell receptor beta chain emerged from a study of T cell responses to AZD1222 COVID-19 vaccine. Study summary: Second-dose intervals near 4 or 12 weeks were combined.

CDR3 length: 16 amino acids. Germline-derived CDR1 and CDR2 are MNHNS and SASEGT. The trim removed 6 bases at V and 3 bases at J, leaving 13 bases unmatched. Method: immunoSEQ multiplex PCR; TCRdb's copy keeps in-frame clones and lacks some. This table holds 80,000 or so clones, roughly nine tenths found once. The count of this clone is one. The origin of this receptor is an adult in good health. The V gene is TRBV6-1, the J gene TRBJ2-7; TRBD1 aligns across 8 bases. Sample: peripheral blood, taken on day 0 of AZD1222 vaccination. CDR3: CASSELRQGWDYEQYF. The CDR3 DNA reads TGTGCCAGCAGCGAACTTAGACAGGGGTGGGACTACGAGCAGTACTTC.